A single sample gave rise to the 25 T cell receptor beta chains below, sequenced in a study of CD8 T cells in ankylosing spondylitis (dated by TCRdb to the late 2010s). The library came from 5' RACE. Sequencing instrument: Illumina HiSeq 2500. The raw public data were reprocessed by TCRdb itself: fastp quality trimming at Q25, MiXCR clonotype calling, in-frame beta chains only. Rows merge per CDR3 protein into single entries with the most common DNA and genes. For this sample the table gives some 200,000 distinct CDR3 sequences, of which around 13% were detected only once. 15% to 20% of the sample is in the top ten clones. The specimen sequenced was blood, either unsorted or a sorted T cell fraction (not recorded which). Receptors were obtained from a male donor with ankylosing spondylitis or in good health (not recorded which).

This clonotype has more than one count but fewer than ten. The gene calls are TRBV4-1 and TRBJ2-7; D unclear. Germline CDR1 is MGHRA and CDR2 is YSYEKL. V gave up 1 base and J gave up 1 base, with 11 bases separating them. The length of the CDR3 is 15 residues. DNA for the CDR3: TGCGCCAGCAGCCAAGGGGTAATTGGGTCCTACGAGCAGTACTTC. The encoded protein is CASSQGVIGSYEQYF.

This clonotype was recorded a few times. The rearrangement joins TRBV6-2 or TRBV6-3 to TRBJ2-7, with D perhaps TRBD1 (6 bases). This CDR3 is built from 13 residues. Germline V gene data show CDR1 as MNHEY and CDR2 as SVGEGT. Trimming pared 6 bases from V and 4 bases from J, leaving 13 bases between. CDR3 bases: TGTGCCAGCAGCCTCAACAGGGAGTACGAGCAGTACTTC. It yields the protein CASSLNREYEQYF.

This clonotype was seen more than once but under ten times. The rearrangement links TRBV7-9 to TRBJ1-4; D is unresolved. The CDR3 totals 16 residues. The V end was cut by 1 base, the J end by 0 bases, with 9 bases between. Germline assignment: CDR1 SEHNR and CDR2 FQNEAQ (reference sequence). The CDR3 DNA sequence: TGTGCCAGCAGCTTAGTTCCGGATCCAACTAATGAAAAACTGTTTTTT. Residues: CASSLVPDPTNEKLFF.

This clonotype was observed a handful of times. The CDR3 bases are TGCGCCAGCTCGGGGGGCCCCAGCTCCTACGAGCAGTACTTC. Translation gives CASSGGPSSYEQYF. The V and J genes are TRBV5-1 and TRBJ2-7; maybe TRBD2 (7 bases). V lost 7 bases to trimming and J lost 0 bases, with 14 bases between them. CDR3 length: 14 amino acids. From germline, CDR1 is SGHRS and CDR2 YFSETQ.

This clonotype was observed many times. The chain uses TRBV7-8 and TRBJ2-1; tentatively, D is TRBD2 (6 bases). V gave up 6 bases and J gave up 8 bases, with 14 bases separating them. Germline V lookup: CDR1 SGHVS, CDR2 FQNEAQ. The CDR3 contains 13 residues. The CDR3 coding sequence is TGTGCCAGCAGTTACCGGGACTGGGATGAGCAGTTCTTC. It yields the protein CASSYRDWDEQFF.

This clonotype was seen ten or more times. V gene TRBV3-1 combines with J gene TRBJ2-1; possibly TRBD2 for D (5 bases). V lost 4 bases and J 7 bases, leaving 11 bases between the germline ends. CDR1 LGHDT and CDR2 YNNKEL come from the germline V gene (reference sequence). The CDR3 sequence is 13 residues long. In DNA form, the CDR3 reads TGTGCCAGCAGCCTCGGAGGAGAGAATGAGCAGTTCTTC. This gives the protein CASSLGGENEQFF.

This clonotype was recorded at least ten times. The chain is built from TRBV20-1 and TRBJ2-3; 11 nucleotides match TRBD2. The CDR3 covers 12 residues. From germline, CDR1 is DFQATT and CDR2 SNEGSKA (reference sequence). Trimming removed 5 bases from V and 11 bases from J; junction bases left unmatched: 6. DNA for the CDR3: TGCAGTGCTTCAACTAGCGGGAGAGGGCAGTATTTT. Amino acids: CSASTSGRGQYF.

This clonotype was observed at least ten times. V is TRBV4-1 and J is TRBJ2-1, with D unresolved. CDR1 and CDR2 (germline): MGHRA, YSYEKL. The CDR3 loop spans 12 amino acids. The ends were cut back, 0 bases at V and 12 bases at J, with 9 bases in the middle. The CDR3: CASSQDGGVQFF. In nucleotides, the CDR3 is TGCGCCAGCAGCCAAGACGGTGGCGTGCAGTTCTTC.

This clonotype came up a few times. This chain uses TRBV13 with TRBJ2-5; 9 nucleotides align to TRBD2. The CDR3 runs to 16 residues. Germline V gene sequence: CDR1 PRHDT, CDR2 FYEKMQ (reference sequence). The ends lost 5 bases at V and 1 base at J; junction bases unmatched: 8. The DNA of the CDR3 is TGTGCCAGCAGCCCCCCGACTAGCGGCAGCCAAGAGACCCAGTACTTC. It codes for CASSPPTSGSQETQYF.

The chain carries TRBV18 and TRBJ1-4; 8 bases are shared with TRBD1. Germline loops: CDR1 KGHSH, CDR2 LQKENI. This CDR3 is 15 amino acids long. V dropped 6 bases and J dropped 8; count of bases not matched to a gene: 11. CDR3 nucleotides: TGTGCCAGCTCGCCCGGCGGACAGGGAAGGGAAAAACTGTTTTTT. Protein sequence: CASSPGGQGREKLFF.

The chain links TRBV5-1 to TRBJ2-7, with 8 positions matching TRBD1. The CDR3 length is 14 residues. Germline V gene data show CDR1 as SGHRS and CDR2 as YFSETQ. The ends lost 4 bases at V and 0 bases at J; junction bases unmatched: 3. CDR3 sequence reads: CASSLGQASYEQYF. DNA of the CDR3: TGCGCCAGCAGCCTGGGACAGGCCTCCTACGAGCAGTACTTC.

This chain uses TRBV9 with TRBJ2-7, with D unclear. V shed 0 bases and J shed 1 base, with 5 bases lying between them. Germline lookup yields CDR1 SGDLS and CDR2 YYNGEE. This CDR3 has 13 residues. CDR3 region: CASSVDLSYEQYF. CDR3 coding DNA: TGTGCCAGCAGCGTAGACCTATCCTACGAGCAGTACTTC.

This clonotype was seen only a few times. The CDR3: CASSPGLSPGEQYF. The CDR3 DNA follows: TGTGCCAGTAGTCCCGGTTTGTCCCCCGGGGAGCAGTACTTC. V and J are TRBV19 and TRBJ2-7; no clear D gene. Trimming took off 5 bases at V and 7 bases at J, with 18 bases between the two ends. Germline V gene sequence: CDR1 LNHDA, CDR2 SQIVND (reference sequence). This CDR3 contains 14 residues.

The CDR3 sequence: CASSLLPGQGQHEQFF. CDR3 DNA: TGTGCCAGCAGCTTGCTTCCCGGACAGGGGCAGCATGAGCAGTTCTTC. This chain links TRBV7-9 with TRBJ2-1; 9 positions agree with TRBD1. J lost 8 bases, V lost 3 bases, and 11 bases had no gene match. Looked up from germline, CDR1 is SEHNR and CDR2 is FQNEAQ (reference sequence). The CDR3 is 16 amino acids.

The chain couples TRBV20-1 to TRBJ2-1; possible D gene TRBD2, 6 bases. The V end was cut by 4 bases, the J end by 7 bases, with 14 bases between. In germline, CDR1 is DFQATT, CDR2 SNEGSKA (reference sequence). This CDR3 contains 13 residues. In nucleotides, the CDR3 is TGCAGTGCTATGGAGGGTATGGGGAATGAGCAGTTCTTC. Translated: CSAMEGMGNEQFF.

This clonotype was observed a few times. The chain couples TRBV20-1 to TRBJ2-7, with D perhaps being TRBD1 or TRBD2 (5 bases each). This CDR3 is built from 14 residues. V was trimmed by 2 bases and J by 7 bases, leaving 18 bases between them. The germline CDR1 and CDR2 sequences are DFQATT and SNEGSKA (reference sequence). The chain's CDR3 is CSARSRDPYYEQYF. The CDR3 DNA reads TGCAGTGCTAGATCCCGGGACCCATACTATGAGCAGTACTTC.

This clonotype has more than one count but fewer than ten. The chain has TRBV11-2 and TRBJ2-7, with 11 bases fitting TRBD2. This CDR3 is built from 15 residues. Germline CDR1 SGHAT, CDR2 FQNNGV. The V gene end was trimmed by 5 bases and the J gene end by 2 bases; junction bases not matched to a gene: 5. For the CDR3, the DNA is TGTGCCAGCAGCGACATAGCGGGAGGGCCCTACGAGCAGTACTTC. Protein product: CASSDIAGGPYEQYF.

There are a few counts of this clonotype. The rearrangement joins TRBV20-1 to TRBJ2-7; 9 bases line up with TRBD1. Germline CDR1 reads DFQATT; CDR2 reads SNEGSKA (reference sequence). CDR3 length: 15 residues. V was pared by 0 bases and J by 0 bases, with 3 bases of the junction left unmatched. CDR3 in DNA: TGCAGTGCTAGAGACGGGGACAGGGACTCCTACGAGCAGTACTTC. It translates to CSARDGDRDSYEQYF.

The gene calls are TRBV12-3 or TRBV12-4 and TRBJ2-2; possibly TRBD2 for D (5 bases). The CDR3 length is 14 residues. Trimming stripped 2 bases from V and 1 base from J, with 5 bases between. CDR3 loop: CASSLSGNTGELFF. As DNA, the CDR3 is TGTGCCAGCAGTTTAAGCGGGAACACCGGGGAGCTGTTTTTT.

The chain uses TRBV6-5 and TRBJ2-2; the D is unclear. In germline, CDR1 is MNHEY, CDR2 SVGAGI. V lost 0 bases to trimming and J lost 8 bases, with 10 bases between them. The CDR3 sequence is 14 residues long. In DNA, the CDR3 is TGTGCCAGCAGTTACTCGCGAGCGTCAGGGGAGCTGTTTTTT. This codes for CASSYSRASGELFF.

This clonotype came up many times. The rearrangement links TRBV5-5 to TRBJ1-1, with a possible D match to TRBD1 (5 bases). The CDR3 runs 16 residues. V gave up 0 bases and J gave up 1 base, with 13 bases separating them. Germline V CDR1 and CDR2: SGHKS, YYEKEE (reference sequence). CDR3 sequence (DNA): TGTGCCAGCAGCTTGGCGGCAGGGAAGGGGAACACTGAAGCTTTCTTT. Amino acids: CASSLAAGKGNTEAFF.

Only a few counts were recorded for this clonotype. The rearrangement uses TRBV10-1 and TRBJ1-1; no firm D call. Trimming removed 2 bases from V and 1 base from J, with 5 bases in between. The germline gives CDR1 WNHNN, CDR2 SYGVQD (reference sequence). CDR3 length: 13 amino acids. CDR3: CASSEMKNTEAFF. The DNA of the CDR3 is TGCGCCAGCAGTGAGATGAAGAACACTGAAGCTTTCTTT.

Written as DNA, the CDR3 is TGCGCCAGCAGCCAAGGTTTTGGGGGAGTCCCCTACAATGAGCAGTTCTTC. Translating gives CASSQGFGGVPYNEQFF. The chain joins TRBV4-1 to TRBJ2-1; D tentatively fits TRBD1 or TRBD2 (5 bases each). CDR1 is MGHRA, CDR2 YSYEKL, per germline. Deletions cut 1 base from V and 2 bases from J, with 15 bases between. This CDR3 is 17 amino acids long.

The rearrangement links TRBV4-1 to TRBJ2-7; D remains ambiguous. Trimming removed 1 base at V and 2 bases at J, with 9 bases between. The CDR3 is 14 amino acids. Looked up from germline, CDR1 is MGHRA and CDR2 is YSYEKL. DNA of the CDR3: TGCGCCAGCAGCCAAGGACATACCCCCTACGAGCAGTACTTC. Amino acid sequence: CASSQGHTPYEQYF.

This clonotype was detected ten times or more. This chain's CDR3 is CSVPQQQNTEAFF. In DNA form, the CDR3 reads TGCAGCGTTCCCCAGCAGCAGAACACTGAAGCTTTCTTT. The chain recombines TRBV29-1 with TRBJ1-1; unclear D gene. The V and J ends lost 5 bases and 1 base respectively, with 11 bases between them. CDR3 length: 13 amino acids. Per germline, CDR1 SQVTM and CDR2 ANQGSEA.